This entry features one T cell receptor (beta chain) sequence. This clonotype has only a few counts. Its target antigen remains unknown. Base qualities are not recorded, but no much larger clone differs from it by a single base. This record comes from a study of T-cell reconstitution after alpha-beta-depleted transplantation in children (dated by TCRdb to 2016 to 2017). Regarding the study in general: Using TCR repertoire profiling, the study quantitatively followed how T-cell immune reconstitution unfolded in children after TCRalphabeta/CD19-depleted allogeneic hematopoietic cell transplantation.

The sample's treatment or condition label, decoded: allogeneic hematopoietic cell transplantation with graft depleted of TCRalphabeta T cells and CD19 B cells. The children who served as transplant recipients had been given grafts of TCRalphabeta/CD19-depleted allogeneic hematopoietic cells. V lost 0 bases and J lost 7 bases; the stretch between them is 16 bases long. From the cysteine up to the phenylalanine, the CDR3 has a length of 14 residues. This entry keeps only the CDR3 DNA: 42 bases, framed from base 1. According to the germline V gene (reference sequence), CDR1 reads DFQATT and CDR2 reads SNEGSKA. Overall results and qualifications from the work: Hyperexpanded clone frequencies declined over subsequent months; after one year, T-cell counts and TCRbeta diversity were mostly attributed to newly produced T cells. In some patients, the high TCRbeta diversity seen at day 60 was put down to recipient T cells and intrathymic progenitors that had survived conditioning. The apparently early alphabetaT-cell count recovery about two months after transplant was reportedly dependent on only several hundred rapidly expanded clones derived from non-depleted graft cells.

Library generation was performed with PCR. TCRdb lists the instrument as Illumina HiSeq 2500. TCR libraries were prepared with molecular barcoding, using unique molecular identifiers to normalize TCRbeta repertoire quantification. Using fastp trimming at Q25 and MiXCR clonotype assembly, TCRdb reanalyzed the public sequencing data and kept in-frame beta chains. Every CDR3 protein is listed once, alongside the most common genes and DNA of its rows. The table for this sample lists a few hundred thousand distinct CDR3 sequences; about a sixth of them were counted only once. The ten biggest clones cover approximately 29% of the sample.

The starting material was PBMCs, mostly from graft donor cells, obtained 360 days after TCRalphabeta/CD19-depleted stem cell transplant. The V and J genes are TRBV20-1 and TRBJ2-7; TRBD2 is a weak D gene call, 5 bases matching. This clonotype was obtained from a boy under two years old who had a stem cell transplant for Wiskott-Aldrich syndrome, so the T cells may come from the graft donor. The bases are TGCAGTGCTAGAGAAAATGGGAGACCTCAGGAGCAGTACTTC. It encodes CSARENGRPQEQYF.